These T cell receptor beta chains were read from a single sample in a study of T cell responses to AZD1222 COVID-19 vaccine. Using immunoSEQ multiplex PCR, the repertoire was profiled, and TCRdb retains in-frame clones only, with some absent. The sample records 150,000 to 200,000 clones, 85% to 95% being singletons. The sample consisted of peripheral blood, taken 28 days after the second dose of the MenACWY control vaccine. The source of these receptors is an adult who received the MenACWY meningococcal vaccine as a control. The conserved cysteine and the conserved F or W are not part of the CDR3 here.

CDR3: ASSEPAYEQY
V: TRBV6-1
J: TRBJ2-7

CDR3: ASSLAGGLSSYNEQF
V: TRBV7-2
J: TRBJ2-1

CDR3: ASSLGTGSLGQF
V: TRBV7-3
J: TRBJ2-1

CDR3: SVEATRGTNYGYT
V: TRBV29-1
J: TRBJ1-2

CDR3: AIASGIDTGELF
V: TRBV10-3
J: TRBJ2-2

CDR3: ASSVDRAYEQY
V: TRBV7-9
J: TRBJ2-7

CDR3: ASSLAGQGIRNQPQH
V: TRBV5-1
J: TRBJ1-5

CDR3: AAREAGPEQF
V: TRBV6-6
J: TRBJ2-1

CDR3: ASSPGGGTLNTGELF
V: TRBV7-9
J: TRBJ2-2

CDR3: ASRLGLAPSTDTQY
V: TRBV2
J: TRBJ2-3

CDR3: ASSHAGGSYEQF
V: TRBV5-6
J: TRBJ2-1

CDR3: ASSPRGRLYEQY
V: TRBV9
J: TRBJ2-7

CDR3: ASSGQPNTGELF
V: TRBV5-1
J: TRBJ2-2

CDR3: ASVQARGVGKRTEAF
V: TRBV12-5
J: TRBJ1-1

CDR3: ASSRQGKGAF
V: TRBV27
J: TRBJ1-1

CDR3: ASSQEQAGGRNNEQF
V: TRBV4-2
J: TRBJ2-1

CDR3: SVRKGATNEKLF
V: TRBV29-1
J: TRBJ1-4

CDR3: ASSVEGAGGPAEQF
V: TRBV9
J: TRBJ2-1

CDR3: ASSFQGSYEQY
V: TRBV5-6
J: TRBJ2-7

CDR3: ASSDHLGGVGTQY
V: TRBV6-1
J: TRBJ2-5

CDR3: ASSKDNRYGYT
V: TRBV27
J: TRBJ1-2

CDR3: ASSQDRAGNTGELF
V: TRBV4-2
J: TRBJ2-2

CDR3: ASSHPTANTEAF
V: TRBV11-2
J: TRBJ1-1

CDR3: ASSIATGISRNTEAF
V: TRBV28
J: TRBJ1-1

CDR3: ASSPAEPWGYT
V: TRBV18
J: TRBJ1-2

CDR3: ASSFWGLGEQY
V: TRBV28
J: TRBJ2-7

CDR3: ASRGRIPGGYGYT
V: TRBV19
J: TRBJ1-2

CDR3: ASSLTSGGRTGELF
V: TRBV11-2
J: TRBJ2-2

CDR3: ASSSLYQPQH
V: TRBV7-4
J: TRBJ1-5

CDR3: ASSQDDGQGYGYT
V: TRBV4-3
J: TRBJ1-2

CDR3: ASRPIRGSLETQY
V: TRBV11-2
J: TRBJ2-5

CDR3: ASSLRLAGGPSGANVLT
V: TRBV7-2
J: TRBJ2-6

CDR3: ASSLTSTGTARGELF
V: TRBV7-9
J: .

CDR3: ASSHQQGRTEAF
V: TRBV3-1/TRBV3-2
J: TRBJ1-1

CDR3: ASSPGGLGQY
V: TRBV19
J: TRBJ2-3

CDR3: ASSLALAGGTGELF
V: TRBV5-8
J: TRBJ2-2

CDR3: ASSLEASGSTDTQY
V: TRBV7-6
J: TRBJ2-3

CDR3: ASSLNGVSTEAF
V: TRBV11-1
J: TRBJ1-1

CDR3: ASSQSANTEAF
V: TRBV7-9
J: TRBJ1-1

CDR3: ASSLGMSDYGYT
V: TRBV7-2
J: TRBJ1-2

CDR3: ASSVTTSGGYNEQF
V: TRBV6-4
J: TRBJ2-1